One T cell receptor (beta chain) is described in this entry. This clone was picked up one time. What antigen it recognizes has not been identified. Sequence at one end of the junction differs from germline and may be a read error. The record originates from a study of shared T cell receptors in the human thymus (dated by TCRdb to the early 2020s). In terms of the full investigation: The study investigated the way shared, self-reactive T-cell receptor alpha chains are produced in the human thymus.

Libraries came from the immunoSEQ multiplex PCR assay. The table was pulled from immuneACCESS by TCRdb, which kept in-frame rearrangements only. Such tables lose some clones; where checked, under half of the loss comes from unresolved V genes, and the rest has no known cause. Counted in this sample were 720,000 or so clones; over 75% of them appeared once. The ten largest clones represent roughly 0.01% of the sample. In addition, the sample was reused for a study of human thymus T cells. As that second study puts it: Immunologically healthy infants undergoing open corrective cardiac surgery for congenital heart defects in Finland were used as donors. The thymus tissue came from surgical resects taken out during corrective cardiac surgery. Usage of V and J gene segments appeared to be biased in both the thymic and the peripheral blood repertoires. The related research reported highly overlapping thymic TCR repertoires among unrelated individuals. The study used eight infant thymus samples plus four related peripheral blood samples to characterize TCR alpha and beta repertoires. Donor ages ranging from about 7 to 250 days were recorded, and six or seven male and a couple of female infants were included in the cohort. Thymocytes were freed from the tissue by mechanical means and kept at -70 degrees C as pellets of roughly 9-34 million cells. A QIAsymphony instrument was used to extract genomic DNA from frozen cell pellets. TCRB and TCRAD loci were amplified from a standardized quantity of quality-controlled genomic DNA using the immunoSEQ multiplex PCR assay. Amplicons spanned the V(D)J region at a length sufficient to cover the CDR3 and identify V and J genes. Through the commercial immunoSEQ service, the amplicons were sequenced on an Illumina platform. Primer bias and sequencing errors were corrected as previously described, and TCRAD and TCRB were defined on the basis of the IMGT database. Analysis of the repertoires was done with immunoSEQ Analyzer 3.0 and VDJTools and included basic statistics, V/J segment usage, diversity estimates, rarefaction and pairwise overlap. Diversity was estimated with Chao1, ChaoE, Efron-Thisted, Shannon and inverse Simpson indices, and also on datasets down-sampled to the smallest sample. Repertoire overlap used strict matching of CDR3 nucleotide sequence, V gene and J gene, with Jaccard-based multidimensional scaling clustering. On average, thymus samples yielded 650,000 to 1,000,000 unique TCRB clonotypes, whereas blood samples yielded around 88,000.

The receptor comes from a girl under three years old with a congenital heart defect. Donor details come from another sample of the same person, matched by shared clones. Source material: thymocytes.

This receptor has the CDR3 CASSLRRNTEAFF. The DNA is as follows: TGTGCTAGCAGCTTACGCAGGAACACTGAAGCTTTCTTT. The chain links TRBV7-7 with TRBJ1-1; the D gene is not confidently resolved. Per the germline V gene (reference sequence), SSHAT is the CDR1 and FNYEAQ is the CDR2. The CDR3 spans 13 residues, from the cysteine through the phenylalanine. CDR3 DNA only is kept here, 39 bases in frame from base 1.